These 26 T cell receptor beta chains came from one sample sequenced in a study of T cells of healthy individuals. One entry per CDR3 protein results from TCRdb running MiXCR on the 5' RACE reads. Here the sample spans 65,000 to 90,000 distinct CDR3 sequences, more than 4.5% being singletons. The receptors were sampled from a female donor in good health.

This clonotype was picked up many times. This chain connects TRBV6-4 to TRBJ2-2, with 15 positions matching TRBD2. V lost 6 bases and J lost 3; bases outside the gene matches: 5. This CDR3 region has 17 residues. Germline V gene lookup returns CDR1 MRHNA and CDR2 SNTAGT. CDR3 loop: CASSRTSGRADTGELFF. The DNA of the CDR3 is TGTGCCAGCAGCCGGACTAGCGGGAGGGCCGACACCGGGGAGCTGTTTTTT.

There are many counts of this clonotype. V gene TRBV20-1 combines with J gene TRBJ1-1; D is unresolved. Deletions cut 3 bases from V and 8 bases from J, with 10 bases between. Per the germline V gene, CDR1 is DFQATT and CDR2 is SNEGSKA (reference sequence). CDR3 length equals 11 residues. The CDR3 region is CSASGGNEAFF. DNA of the CDR3: TGCAGTGCTAGTGGAGGTAACGAAGCTTTCTTT.

The rearrangement joins TRBV7-2 to TRBJ1-2; D might be TRBD1 (5 bases). The CDR3 length is 13 residues. Germline CDR1 SGHTA, CDR2 FQGNSA. Deletions cut 1 base from V and 8 bases from J, with 11 bases between. The CDR3 loop reads CASSLGGRSGYTF. CDR3 bases: TGTGCCAGCAGCTTAGGGGGCCGCTCGGGCTACACCTTC.

The table lists this clonotype with many counts. This chain connects TRBV11-2 to TRBJ2-1; 11 bases match TRBD2. Germline V gene data show CDR1 as SGHAT and CDR2 as FQNNGV. There are 15 residues in the CDR3. V shed 4 bases, J shed 7 bases, and the junction held 6 bases outside the gene matches. DNA for the CDR3: TGTGCCAGCAGCTCATCTAGCGGGAGGCATAATGAGCAGTTCTTC. Translation gives CASSSSSGRHNEQFF.

This clonotype was seen ten or more times. The chain couples TRBV29-1 to TRBJ1-1, with a weak D call TRBD1 (6 bases). The CDR3 runs 17 residues. Per the germline V gene, CDR1 is SQVTM and CDR2 is ANQGSEA. Trimming left V 6 bases short and J 0 bases short, with 23 bases between. CDR3 sequence: CSVRTANPPSMNTEAFF. In DNA, the CDR3 is TGCAGCGTGCGGACAGCGAATCCCCCATCCATGAACACTGAAGCTTTCTTT.

The table lists this clonotype with a few counts. The chain uses TRBV6-2 or TRBV6-3 and TRBJ1-1; TRBD1 aligns across 8 bases. The CDR3 runs to 16 residues. Germline CDR1 is MNHEY and CDR2 is SVGEGT. Losses at the gene ends were 5 bases for V and 0 bases for J; bases not matched to a gene: 8. CDR3 residues: CASSLRQGSMNTEAFF. CDR3 DNA sequence: TGTGCCAGCAGTCTCAGACAGGGGTCCATGAACACTGAAGCTTTCTTT.

This clonotype was detected once. The J gene is TRBJ1-1, the V gene TRBV5-1; D is undetermined. V was shortened by 3 bases and J by 1 base, with 7 bases between the two germline ends. CDR1 is SGHRS and CDR2 is YFSETQ in the germline V gene. The CDR3 sequence is 13 residues long. The CDR3 is CASSSSGNTEAFF. The CDR3, as DNA: TGCGCCAGCAGCTCTTCCGGGAACACTGAAGCTTTCTTT.

This clonotype was recorded many times. The chain recombines TRBV6-2 or TRBV6-3 with TRBJ2-2; no reliable D call. The germline CDR1 and CDR2 sequences are MNHEY and SVGEGT. Trimming removed 5 bases at V and 3 bases at J, with 19 bases between. The CDR3 covers 17 residues. This CDR3 is CASSPLGSGLHTGELFF. CDR3 in DNA: TGTGCCAGCAGTCCCCTCGGCTCGGGCCTGCACACCGGGGAGCTGTTTTTT.

This clonotype was observed at least ten times. This chain joins TRBV29-1 and TRBJ1-2; 7 bases are shared with TRBD1. The junction had 9 bases not matched to a gene; V was cut back by 4 bases and J by 1 base. There are 15 residues in the CDR3. The germline gives CDR1 SQVTM, CDR2 ANQGSEA. This CDR3 reads CSVVTGANLNYGYTF. As DNA, the CDR3 is TGCAGCGTTGTTACAGGGGCTAACCTTAACTATGGCTACACCTTC.

This rearrangement joins TRBV12-3 or TRBV12-4 to TRBJ2-3; TRBD2 matches 7 bases. With V trimmed by 6 bases and J by 3 bases, 9 bases remained unmatched. The CDR3 runs 15 residues. The CDR3 region is CASSLYAGDTDTQYF. The CDR3 bases are TGTGCCAGCAGCCTCTATGCGGGAGATACAGATACGCAGTATTTT.

This clonotype was observed at least ten times. The gene calls are TRBV20-1 and TRBJ1-5, with D hard to call. Trimming shortened V by 1 base and J by 6 bases, and 7 bases separated the two germline ends. Germline CDR1 DFQATT, CDR2 SNEGSKA (reference sequence). This CDR3 has 12 residues. The CDR3 spells CSARGLGQPQHF. The CDR3 DNA reads TGCAGTGCTAGAGGTCTAGGTCAGCCCCAGCATTTT.

In this sample, this clonotype turned up a few times. V gene TRBV6-6 combines with J gene TRBJ2-7; 12 positions match TRBD1. The germline V gene has CDR1 MNHNY and CDR2 SVGAGI (reference sequence). Trimming took 6 bases from V and 3 from J; bases not matched to a gene: 6. The CDR3 loop spans 15 amino acids. The CDR3 loop reads CASRDGTGGFYEQYF. DNA of the CDR3: TGTGCCAGCAGGGACGGGACAGGGGGCTTCTACGAGCAGTACTTC.

Ten or more counts support this clonotype. CDR3 coding DNA: TGTGCCAGCAGTTATAGGATCTCCTACAATGAGCAGTTCTTC. Protein sequence: CASSYRISYNEQFF. The chain joins TRBV6-5 to TRBJ2-1, with D unclear. The germline V gene encodes CDR1 MNHEY and CDR2 SVGAGI. Trimming shortened V by 3 bases and J by 0 bases, and 6 bases separated the two germline ends. CDR3 length equals 14 residues.

V gene TRBV7-9 combines with J gene TRBJ2-1; 13 bases align to TRBD2. This CDR3 is 15 amino acids long. CDR1 and CDR2 from the germline V gene are SEHNR and FQNEAQ (reference sequence). V dropped 5 bases and J dropped 7; count of bases not matched to a gene: 5. This CDR3 is CASSTTSGRNNEQFF. The DNA of the CDR3 is TGTGCCAGCAGCACGACTAGCGGGAGGAATAATGAGCAGTTCTTC. Full variable domain (outside the CDR3, taken from reference TRBV7-9 and TRBJ2-1): DTGVSQNPRHKITKRGQNVTFRCDPISEHNRLYWYRQTLGQGPEFLTYFQNEAQLEKSRLLSDRFSAERPKGSFSTLEIQRTEQGDSAMYLCASSTTSGRNNEQFFGPGTRLTVL.

This clonotype was recorded many times. The genes are TRBV6-2 or TRBV6-3 and TRBJ2-6; D assignment may be TRBD1 or TRBD2 (5 bases each). CDR1 is MNHEY, CDR2 SVGEGT, per germline. The CDR3 sequence is 15 residues long. V was cut by 1 base and J by 1 base, with 5 bases left in between. The CDR3 sequence is CASSYWGSGANVLTF. The DNA of the CDR3 is TGTGCCAGCAGTTACTGGGGGTCTGGGGCCAACGTCCTGACTTTC.

Turning to this clonotype: A clone one base away is much larger, so this may be a read error. CDR3 sequence reads: CASSPREGQHQHF. The CDR3 coding sequence is TGTGCCAGCAGCCCCCGTGAGGGGCAGCACCAGCATTTT. The genes are TRBV7-2 and TRBJ1-5, with D possibly being TRBD1 (5 bases). CDR3 length equals 13 residues. CDR1 is SGHTA, CDR2 FQGNSA, per germline.

Only a few counts were recorded for this clonotype. V is TRBV28 and J is TRBJ1-1; TRBD1 matches 8 bases. Per the germline V gene, CDR1 is MDHEN and CDR2 is SYDVKM. J was trimmed by 9 bases and V by 4 bases; bases with no gene match: 10. This CDR3 contains 14 residues. The CDR3 loop is CASSSGGSRQQAFF. DNA of the CDR3: TGTGCCAGCAGTTCAGGGGGCTCTAGGCAGCAAGCTTTCTTT.

The V call is TRBV7-9, the J call TRBJ2-7; 9 nucleotides line up with TRBD2. The V and J ends lost 4 bases and 2 bases, in that order; junction bases with no gene match: 9. This CDR3 has 16 amino acids. Germline V gene data show CDR1 as SEHNR and CDR2 as FQNEAQ (reference sequence). CDR3 in amino acids: CASSSSLAGFPYEQYF. Written as DNA, the CDR3 is TGTGCCAGCAGCTCATCCCTAGCGGGATTTCCCTACGAGCAGTACTTC.

This chain links TRBV28 with TRBJ2-3, with TRBD2 matching over 9 bases. Germline trimming cut 8 bases from V and 4 bases from J; bases unmatched to any gene: 10. The CDR3 length is 15 residues. CDR1 and CDR2 from the germline V gene are MDHEN and SYDVKM. The CDR3 coding sequence is TGTGCCAGCCCTGGGAGCGGGAGGTGGGCAGATACGCAGTATTTT. Protein: CASPGSGRWADTQYF.

Ten or more counts support this clonotype. CDR3 residues: CASSSSSGTPTREQYF. The CDR3 nucleotides read TGTGCCAGCAGCAGTTCTAGCGGGACTCCGACTCGGGAGCAGTACTTC. The chain joins TRBV12-3 or TRBV12-4 to TRBJ2-7; 9 nucleotides match TRBD2. Losses at the gene ends were 6 bases for V and 7 bases for J; bases not matched to a gene: 16. CDR3 length: 16 residues.

CDR3 sequence (DNA): TGTGCCAGCAGTTACCTAGCGGAGACCTCCTACGAGCAGTACTTC. It codes for CASSYLAETSYEQYF. V usage is TRBV6-2 or TRBV6-3 and J usage is TRBJ2-7, with 7 positions matching TRBD2. J lost 0 bases, V lost 2 bases, and 4 bases had no gene match. CDR1 and CDR2 from the germline V gene are MNHEY and SVGEGT. The CDR3 length is 15 residues.

The chain links TRBV4-1 to TRBJ1-5, with 7 bases lining up with TRBD1. The CDR3 spans 18 residues. The J segment lost 2 bases and the V segment lost 2 bases, leaving 12 bases of the junction unmatched. The germline V gene has CDR1 MGHRA and CDR2 YSYEKL. Here the CDR3 reads CASSQKRTRGEGNQPQHF. The CDR3 DNA reads TGCGCCAGCAGCCAAAAGAGGACCAGGGGGGAGGGCAATCAGCCCCAGCATTTT.

This clonotype has a count of ten or more. The chain carries TRBV28 and TRBJ2-7; TRBD1 or TRBD2 may be the D gene (6 bases each). Trimming cost V 3 bases and J 8 bases, with 20 bases left between them. Germline assignment: CDR1 MDHEN and CDR2 SYDVKM. The length of the CDR3 is 15 residues. As DNA, the CDR3 is TGTGCCAGCAGTTTTAGGGGGGTAGCGAGTAATAAGCAGTACTTC. Translating it yields CASSFRGVASNKQYF.

This clonotype was recorded many times. The J gene is TRBJ2-3, the V gene TRBV5-1, with D possibly TRBD2 on 6 matching bases. The CDR3 extends over 16 amino acids. Trimming shortened V by 2 bases and J by 0 bases, and 13 bases separated the two germline ends. The germline V gene encodes CDR1 SGHRS and CDR2 YFSETQ. The CDR3 DNA reads TGCGCCAGCAGCTTAGACGGGAGTGGAAGCACAGATACGCAGTATTTT. Amino acids: CASSLDGSGSTDTQYF.

This clonotype was counted ten times or more. The rearrangement joins TRBV6-5 to TRBJ2-7; 9 nucleotides match TRBD1. The CDR3 has 12 residues. Germline lookup yields CDR1 MNHEY and CDR2 SVGAGI. V dropped 4 bases and J dropped 7; count of bases not matched to a gene: 2. The chain's CDR3 is CASSSGQGEQYF. CDR3 DNA sequence: TGTGCCAGCAGTTCGGGACAGGGTGAGCAGTACTTC.

This clonotype is medium-sized within its sample. V gene TRBV6-8 combines with J gene TRBJ2-1, with a tentative D call TRBD2 (5 bases). V was trimmed by 9 bases and J by 2 bases, leaving 17 bases between them. There are 15 residues in the CDR3. Germline CDR1 MNHGY, CDR2 SAAAGT. The CDR3 region is CASLPGSLTYNEQFF. The CDR3 DNA is TGTGCCAGTCTACCGGGGAGTCTTACCTACAATGAGCAGTTCTTC.